The rows below give T cell receptor beta chains drawn from one sample of a study of blood T cell repertoires in COVID-19. Repertoires were generated with immunoSEQ multiplex PCR, while TCRdb's copy carries only in-frame clones and drops some. The sample contains some 94,000 clones, about 86% of which appear only once. Specimen: peripheral blood. The receptors stem from a human donor in a cohort sampled during active COVID-19. CDR3s include the opening cysteine and the closing phenylalanine or tryptophan. A D gene is named only where the DNA matches it firmly.

j_call: TRBJ2-7
v_call: TRBV11-1
d_call: -
cdr3_nt: TGTGCCAGCAGCTTAGAGGCAGGGAATGGCTACGAGCAGTACTTC
cdr3_aa: CASSLEAGNGYEQYF

j_call: TRBJ1-2
v_call: TRBV5-4
d_call: TRBD1
cdr3_nt: TGTGCCAGCAGCCGAGGGGACAGTACCTATGGCTACACCTTC
cdr3_aa: CASSRGDSTYGYTF

j_call: TRBJ2-2
v_call: TRBV19
d_call: -
cdr3_nt: TGTGCCAGTAGAGAACAGGTTACGAACACCGGGGAGCTGTTTTTT
cdr3_aa: CASREQVTNTGELFF

j_call: TRBJ2-1
v_call: TRBV7-2
d_call: TRBD2
cdr3_nt: TGTGCCAGCAGCTCCCGTTCGGCGGGAGGGCCCTACAATGAGCAGTTCTTC
cdr3_aa: CASSSRSAGGPYNEQFF

j_call: TRBJ2-7
v_call: TRBV11-2
d_call: -
cdr3_nt: TGTGCCAGCAGCTTAAGGGCGGGTGACTCCTACGAGCAGTACTTC
cdr3_aa: CASSLRAGDSYEQYF

j_call: TRBJ2-1
v_call: TRBV5-4
d_call: TRBD2
cdr3_nt: TGTGCCAGCAGCCCCCCGCGAAGCGGGGGAGGTAATGAGCAGTTCTTC
cdr3_aa: CASSPPRSGGGNEQFF

j_call: TRBJ2-7
v_call: TRBV6-2/TRBV6-3
d_call: -
cdr3_nt: TGTGCCAGCAGTTACAGAGGTAGCGAGTACGAGCAGTACTTC
cdr3_aa: CASSYRGSEYEQYF

j_call: TRBJ2-7
v_call: TRBV20-1
d_call: TRBD2
cdr3_nt: TGCAGTGCTAGTTTAGCGGGGGTCGACTACGAGCAGTACTTC
cdr3_aa: CSASLAGVDYEQYF

j_call: TRBJ2-1
v_call: TRBV4-3
d_call: -
cdr3_nt: TGCGCCAGCAGCCCAACGGGGAGAAACAATGAGCAGTTCTTC
cdr3_aa: CASSPTGRNNEQFF

j_call: TRBJ2-3
v_call: TRBV10-1
d_call: -
cdr3_nt: TGCGCCAGCAGTTCCGGGACATCCCCGTCAGATACGCAGTATTTT
cdr3_aa: CASSSGTSPSDTQYF

j_call: TRBJ1-6
v_call: TRBV27
d_call: -
cdr3_nt: TGTGCCAGCAGTTTGGTTGGCAGAAAAGCCTATAATTCACCCCTCCACTTT
cdr3_aa: CASSLVGRKAYNSPLHF